The source of this T cell receptor (beta chain) is a study of T cell responses to AZD1222 COVID-19 vaccine. Study summary: Pooling covered second doses at about 4 or about 12 weeks.

Of note for this clone: Its target is not known.

The repertoire was sequenced with immunoSEQ multiplex PCR; TCRdb's copy has only in-frame clones and lacks some. Of over 90,000 clones listed, 91% were seen once; the top ten hold roughly 44%. V shed 1 base and J shed 9 bases, with 27 bases lying between them. Germline assignment: CDR1 LNHDA and CDR2 SQIVND (reference sequence). CDR3 size: 18 residues. Whole-study findings and limits: Just a handful of people given AZD1222 tested seropositive at baseline. There were mostly white British donors and more females than males, and clonal diversity was possibly underestimated. Unmutated variant regions reportedly attract nearly half of all spike-specific TCRs.

The TCR was taken from an adult in good health. The sequenced sample was peripheral blood, obtained on day 0 of AZD1222 vaccination. The J gene is TRBJ2-5, the V gene TRBV19; possible D gene TRBD1, 7 bases. The CDR3 DNA sequence: TGTGCCAGTAGTATAGGAATTGGTCGGGCAGGGGGGAATCCGGCCCAGTACTTC. Translating it yields CASSIGIGRAGGNPAQYF. Drawing the rest from reference TRBV19 and TRBJ2-5, the complete variable domain is DGGITQSPKYLFRKEGQNVTLSCEQNLNHDAMYWYRQDPGQGLRLIYYSQIVNDFQKGDIAEGYSVSREKKESFPLTVTSAQKNPTAFYLCASSIGIGRAGGNPAQYFGPGTRLLVL.